Below are 9 T cell receptor beta chains sequenced from a single sample in a study of cytomegalovirus exposure and HLA in healthy donors (dated by TCRdb to the late 2010s). Library prep was done by the immunoSEQ multiplex PCR assay. The multiplex PCR relied on a mix of 60 forward primers for TCR Vbeta segments and 13 reverse primers for TCR Jbeta segments. In TCRdb, the immuneACCESS table is reduced to in-frame sequences with V and J assigned. These tables do not hold every clone; where another copy was compared, an unresolved V gene accounts for under half, and the others remain unexplained. The sample table lists approximately 290,000 clones, under 90% of them with a count of one. The ten biggest clones cover about 0.29% of the sample. The specimen was PBMCs. The origin of the receptors is a girl aged 2 to 10 in good health and CMV-seronegative.

The chain is built from TRBV7-9 and TRBJ1-4; D is uncertain. CDR3 length: 13 residues. Looked up from germline, CDR1 is SEHNR and CDR2 is FQNEAQ (reference sequence). Trimming pared 3 bases from V and 6 bases from J, leaving 8 bases between. The CDR3 DNA reads TGTGCCAGCAGCTTGGTCATAGATGAAAAACTGTTTTTT. It translates to CASSLVIDEKLFF.

This sequence joins TRBV6-4 and TRBJ1-1; a possible D gene is TRBD1 (5 bases). This CDR3 has 15 residues. Between the trimmed V and J ends, which lost 7 bases and 5 bases, there was a span of 20 bases. Germline values: CDR1 MRHNA, CDR2 SNTAGT. CDR3 DNA sequence: TGTGCCAGCACCCTCTCTGCGGGGGGTAATACTGAAGCTTTCTTT. The encoded protein is CASTLSAGGNTEAFF.

There are a few counts of this clone. This chain uses TRBV30 with TRBJ2-1; D is possibly TRBD2 (6 bases). Germline-derived CDR1 and CDR2 are GTSNPN and SVGIG (reference sequence). V shed 7 bases and J shed 8 bases, with 15 bases lying between them. The length of the CDR3 is 12 residues. CDR3 nucleotides: TGTGCCTCCCGACTAGTTGACGATGAGCAGTTCTTC. Protein sequence: CASRLVDDEQFF.

The V and J genes are TRBV30 and TRBJ2-7; 10 nucleotides align to TRBD1. The ends lost 4 bases at V and 0 bases at J; junction bases unmatched: 3. CDR1 is GTSNPN, CDR2 SVGIG, per germline (reference sequence). The CDR3 runs 14 residues. The CDR3: CAWTRTGGSYEQYF. The CDR3 DNA follows: TGTGCCTGGACGCGGACAGGGGGCTCCTACGAGCAGTACTTC.

The CDR3, as DNA: TGTGCCAGCTCACCAAGACAGGCTGGGAGCTCTGGAAACACCATATATTTT. Encoded protein: CASSPRQAGSSGNTIYF. The V gene is TRBV18, the J gene TRBJ1-3, with D perhaps TRBD1 (6 bases). V was shortened by 2 bases and J by 0 bases, with 14 bases between the two germline ends. In germline, CDR1 is KGHSH, CDR2 LQKENI. CDR3 length equals 17 residues.

V and J are TRBV7-9 and TRBJ2-1; no reliable D call. CDR1 and CDR2 from the germline V gene are SEHNR and FQNEAQ (reference sequence). The V end was cut by 0 bases, the J end by 7 bases, with 22 bases between. The CDR3 length is 18 residues. The CDR3 loop reads CASSLARFWPEGINEQFF. The CDR3 DNA sequence: TGTGCCAGCAGCTTAGCGCGGTTTTGGCCTGAAGGCATAAATGAGCAGTTCTTC.

This clone was observed a single time. This chain joins TRBV2 and TRBJ2-7; TRBD1 matches 7 bases. V trimming: 8 bases; J trimming: 2 bases; junction bases outside the gene matches: 18. The CDR3 covers 17 residues. The germline V gene has CDR1 SNHLY and CDR2 FYNNEI. CDR3 sequence: CASLGALPGTETYEQYF. In DNA, the CDR3 is TGTGCCAGCTTGGGGGCCCTTCCCGGGACAGAAACCTACGAGCAGTACTTC.

This chain uses TRBV6-5 with TRBJ2-5; 11 bases map to TRBD1. The closer fit of TRBJ2-7 to the DNA end suggests the J call may be wrong. The CDR3 is made up of 15 amino acids. Germline-derived CDR1 and CDR2 are MNHEY and SVGAGI. DNA for the CDR3: TGTGCCAGCAGTTACGGGACAGGGGGTTCCTACGAGCAGTACTTC. This codes for CASSYGTGGSYEQYF.

In its sample, this clone was seen a few times. DNA of the CDR3: TGCGCCAGCAGCTTGGGACGGGAGATGGGCAATGAGCAGTTCTTC. It is translated as CASSLGREMGNEQFF. The chain is built from TRBV5-1 and TRBJ2-1; possible D gene TRBD2, 6 bases. Germline CDR1 reads SGHRS; CDR2 reads YFSETQ. Trimming left V 0 bases short and J 6 bases short, with 13 bases between. This CDR3 has 15 amino acids.